These T cell receptor beta chains were read from a single sample in a study of response to subunit inactivated influenza vaccine. MiXCR, run by TCRdb on the RT-PCR reads, gives a single entry per CDR3 protein. This sample yields some 500,000 distinct CDR3 sequences, of which around 25% are seen a single time; 1.5% to 2% belongs to the top ten. Specimen: CD4+ T cells sorted from PBMCs, collected roughly 5 days after vaccination. These receptors came from a man in his fifties who received an inactivated influenza vaccine. The CDR3 runs from the conserved cysteine through the conserved F or W. The D gene is left open where the match is weak. Expanded clones get a size class; other rows say once, few or many, or leave the size out.

V: TRBV25-1; length: 14; D: NA; J: TRBJ1-6; size: few; CDR3: CASSADSRNSPLHF; DNA: TGTGCCAGCAGTGCGGACAGCCGAAATTCACCCCTCCACTTT
V: TRBV28; length: 12; D: NA; J: TRBJ1-6; size: many; CDR3: CASNNDPSPLHF; DNA: TGTGCCAGCAATAACGACCCTTCACCCCTCCACTTT
V: TRBV20-1; length: 14; D: NA; J: TRBJ2-7; size: few; CDR3: CSAFPGHVIYEQYF; DNA: TGCAGTGCATTCCCGGGACACGTAATCTACGAGCAGTACTTC
V: TRBV3-1; length: 15; D: NA; J: TRBJ1-6; size: many; CDR3: CASSQDWQGKSPLHF; DNA: TGTGCCAGCAGCCAAGATTGGCAGGGGAAATCACCCCTCCACTTT
V: TRBV7-2; length: 13; D: NA; J: TRBJ2-1; size: NA; CDR3: CASSRQVYNEQFF; DNA: TGTGCCAGCAGCCGACAGGTCTACAATGAGCAGTTCTTC
V: TRBV12-3/TRBV12-4; length: 12; D: TRBD1; J: TRBJ1-2; size: few; CDR3: CASSQTGYGYTF; DNA: TGTGCCAGCAGTCAGACAGGGTATGGCTACACCTTC
V: TRBV28; length: 15; D: NA; J: TRBJ2-1; size: few; CDR3: CASSQYYSSYNEQFF; DNA: TGTGCCAGCAGTCAATACTATAGCTCCTACAATGAGCAGTTCTTC
V: TRBV20-1; length: 16; D: TRBD2; J: TRBJ2-1; size: few; CDR3: CSALLALAGPYNEQFF; DNA: TGCAGTGCTCTACTCGCTCTAGCGGGGCCCTACAATGAGCAGTTCTTC
V: TRBV6-2/TRBV6-3; length: 19; D: NA; J: TRBJ2-3; size: NA; CDR3: CASSYSQGRGLAGTDTQYF; DNA: TGTGCCAGCAGTTACTCACAGGGAAGGGGGTTAGCAGGAACAGATACGCAGTATTTT
V: TRBV5-6; length: 13; D: NA; J: TRBJ1-3; size: few; CDR3: CASSFRSGNTIYF; DNA: TGTGCCAGCAGCTTTCGTTCCGGAAACACCATATATTTT
V: TRBV12-3/TRBV12-4; length: 12; D: NA; J: TRBJ2-1; size: many; CDR3: CASSFADNEQFF; DNA: TGTGCCAGCAGTTTTGCCGACAATGAGCAGTTCTTC
V: TRBV7-9; length: 14; D: NA; J: TRBJ2-5; size: few; CDR3: CASSKGGGLETQYF; DNA: TGTGCCAGCAGTAAGGGTGGGGGTTTGGAGACCCAGTACTTC
V: TRBV20-1; length: 15; D: TRBD2; J: TRBJ2-1; size: few; CDR3: CSANSAGDGYNEQFF; DNA: TGCAGTGCTAACTCTGCGGGAGACGGTTACAATGAGCAGTTCTTC
V: TRBV6-1; length: 17; D: NA; J: TRBJ2-4; size: NA; CDR3: CASSEARNTASKNIQYF; DNA: TGTGCCAGCAGTGAAGCGCGAAACACGGCCTCCAAAAACATTCAGTACTTC
V: TRBV6-2/TRBV6-3; length: 15; D: NA; J: TRBJ2-5; size: NA; CDR3: CASSPWGPTDETQYF; DNA: TGTGCCAGCTCCCCGTGGGGGCCGACTGACGAGACCCAGTACTTC
V: TRBV20-1; length: 16; D: TRBD2; J: TRBJ2-3; size: NA; CDR3: CSVPPRGGGGTDTQYF; DNA: TGCAGTGTCCCACCGCGGGGGGGCGGAGGCACAGATACGCAGTATTTT
V: TRBV29-1; length: 13; D: NA; J: TRBJ2-4; size: NA; CDR3: CSVVVTLTYVQYF; DNA: TGCAGCGTTGTGGTCACCCTTACGTACGTTCAGTACTTC
V: TRBV7-2; length: 14; D: TRBD1; J: TRBJ2-1; size: NA; CDR3: CASSGQGKINEQFF; DNA: TGTGCCAGCAGCGGACAGGGCAAGATTAATGAGCAGTTCTTC
V: TRBV29-1; length: 13; D: NA; J: TRBJ2-3; size: NA; CDR3: CSVEFQSTDTQYF; DNA: TGCAGCGTTGAGTTTCAGAGCACAGATACGCAGTATTTT
V: TRBV18; length: 13; D: NA; J: TRBJ2-3; size: once; CDR3: CASSPPGWGRQYF; DNA: TGTGCCAGCTCACCCCCAGGATGGGGGCGGCAGTATTTT
V: TRBV7-6; length: 14; D: TRBD2; J: TRBJ2-1; size: NA; CDR3: CASRKVAGGYEQFF; DNA: TGTGCCAGCAGAAAAGTAGCGGGGGGTTATGAGCAGTTCTTC
V: TRBV20-1; length: 14; D: NA; J: TRBJ1-5; size: NA; CDR3: CSAGGSGDNQPQHF; DNA: TGCAGTGCTGGGGGATCGGGGGACAATCAGCCCCAGCATTTT
V: TRBV5-1; length: 17; D: TRBD1; J: TRBJ2-2; size: few; CDR3: CASSLGTGPASTGELFF; DNA: TGCGCCAGCAGCTTGGGGACAGGGCCCGCGAGCACCGGGGAGCTGTTTTTT
V: TRBV3-1; length: 16; D: TRBD1; J: TRBJ2-7; size: few; CDR3: CASSQGQGAKSYEQYF; DNA: TGTGCCAGCAGCCAAGGCCAGGGGGCAAAGTCCTACGAGCAGTACTTC
V: TRBV4-2; length: 15; D: NA; J: TRBJ2-5; size: NA; CDR3: CASSQEFLTRETQYF; DNA: TGTGCCAGCAGCCAAGAGTTCCTGACCAGGGAGACCCAGTACTTC
V: TRBV29-1; length: 14; D: TRBD2; J: TRBJ2-5; size: NA; CDR3: CSVGLLAEQETQYF; DNA: TGCAGCGTTGGGCTCCTAGCGGAACAAGAGACCCAGTACTTC
V: TRBV3-1; length: 15; D: TRBD1; J: TRBJ2-1; size: NA; CDR3: CASSQDETGSNEQFF; DNA: TGTGCCAGCAGCCAAGATGAGACAGGGAGTAATGAGCAGTTCTTC
V: TRBV20-1; length: 15; D: TRBD2; J: TRBJ2-3; size: few; CDR3: CSASDASGYADTQYF; DNA: TGCAGTGCTAGTGATGCTAGCGGGTACGCAGATACGCAGTATTTT
V: TRBV12-3/TRBV12-4; length: 12; D: NA; J: TRBJ2-7; size: NA; CDR3: CASGTQGYEQYF; DNA: TGTGCCAGCGGAACACAGGGCTACGAGCAGTACTTC
V: TRBV10-3; length: 16; D: NA; J: TRBJ1-3; size: NA; CDR3: CAISDRRGISGNTIYF; DNA: TGTGCCATCAGTGATCGCAGGGGCATCTCCGGAAACACCATATATTTT
V: TRBV4-3; length: 15; D: NA; J: TRBJ2-4; size: few; CDR3: CASSQDDGLQNIQYF; DNA: TGCGCCAGCAGCCAAGATGACGGGCTCCAAAACATTCAGTACTTC
V: TRBV18; length: 13; D: NA; J: TRBJ2-3; size: NA; CDR3: CASTRGFADTQYF; DNA: TGTGCCAGCACCAGGGGCTTTGCAGATACGCAGTATTTT
V: TRBV28; length: 16; D: TRBD2; J: TRBJ2-7; size: few; CDR3: CASSSPGWAGAYEQYF; DNA: TGTGCCAGCAGTTCACCCGGTTGGGCGGGAGCCTACGAGCAGTACTTC
V: TRBV4-1; length: 12; D: TRBD2; J: TRBJ2-1; size: once; CDR3: CASSRRAGVQFF; DNA: TGCGCCAGCAGCCGTAGAGCGGGAGTACAGTTCTTC